Shown below are 26 T cell receptor beta chains from a single sample sequenced in a study of cytomegalovirus exposure and HLA in healthy donors (dated 2017 in TCRdb). The library came from the immunoSEQ multiplex PCR assay. A mixture of 60 forward primers for TCR Vbeta segments and 13 reverse primers for TCR Jbeta segments was used in the multiplex PCR. The immuneACCESS repertoire file appears here via TCRdb, limited to in-frame rearrangements. These files lack a portion of the clones; in checked studies, under half of the deficit traces to unresolved V genes, and the cause of the others is not known. The sample table holds more than 95,000 clones, of which about 76% were seen once. Jointly, the top ten make up about 3.9% of the sample. The sample taken for sequencing was PBMCs. Receptor source: a woman aged 25-40 years in good health and CMV-seronegative.

The rearrangement uses TRBV19 and TRBJ2-7, with 9 bases matching TRBD2. With 3 bases clipped from V and 1 base from J, the junction kept 4 bases outside the gene matches. This CDR3 spans 15 amino acids. Germline CDR1 is LNHDA and CDR2 is SQIVND (reference sequence). This CDR3 is CASSILAGGSYEQYF. CDR3 nucleotides: TGTGCCAGTAGTATCTTGGCGGGAGGGTCCTACGAGCAGTACTTC.

CDR3 nucleotide sequence: TGTGCCAGCAGTGAAATGGGGCGGGAATCACCCCTCCACTTT. Translation gives CASSEMGRESPLHF. The J gene is TRBJ1-6, the V gene TRBV2; TRBD1 might be the D (5 bases). Germline V gene data show CDR1 as SNHLY and CDR2 as FYNNEI. The germline V and J ends were trimmed by 2 bases and 10 bases, with 12 bases remaining between them. CDR3 size: 14 residues.

The gene calls are TRBV19 and TRBJ2-1; 8 bases line up with TRBD1. The J segment lost 9 bases and the V segment lost 0 bases, leaving 10 bases of the junction unmatched. Per germline, CDR1 LNHDA and CDR2 SQIVND (reference sequence). The CDR3 loop spans 16 amino acids. The CDR3 DNA reads as TGTGCCAGTAGTATAGATCTATCGACAGGGGTGGGTGAGCAGTTCTTC. It specifies CASSIDLSTGVGEQFF.

This clone was recorded only once. This chain joins TRBV7-2 and TRBJ2-7, with 7 bases that match TRBD2. CDR1 and CDR2 (germline): SGHTA, FQGNSA. V trimming: 7 bases; J trimming: 4 bases; junction bases outside the gene matches: 4. This CDR3 has 12 amino acids. The CDR3 bases are TGTGCCAGCAAAGCAGCGGGGTACGAGCAGTACTTC. This encodes CASKAAGYEQYF.

V and J are TRBV18 and TRBJ2-7; 8 bases agree with TRBD2. V was clipped by 0 bases and J by 2 bases; unmatched bases: 6. Germline V gene data show CDR1 as KGHSH and CDR2 as LQKENI. The CDR3 covers 16 residues. CDR3 nucleotides: TGTGCCAGCTCACCACCACGGGCGGGAGGCACCTACGAGCAGTACTTC. It is translated as CASSPPRAGGTYEQYF.

The rearrangement joins TRBV6-1 to TRBJ1-2; TRBD1 matches at 7 bases. Germline loops: CDR1 MNHNS, CDR2 SASEGT. The CDR3 has 14 amino acids. Trimming took 7 bases from V and 3 from J; bases not matched to a gene: 8. The DNA of the CDR3 is TGTGCCAGCACACCGACAGGGAGATACTATGGCTACACCTTC. Its protein is CASTPTGRYYGYTF.

The table lists this clone with a count of one. This chain's CDR3 is CASSLSAGSYNEQFF. CDR3 in DNA: TGCGCCAGCAGCTTGAGTGCAGGCTCCTACAATGAGCAGTTCTTC. The gene calls are TRBV5-1 and TRBJ2-1; D gene unclear. CDR1 SGHRS and CDR2 YFSETQ come from the germline V gene. This CDR3 region has 15 residues. With 1 base removed from V and 0 bases from J, the gap between germline ends came to 8 bases.

With regard to this clone: A junction end diverges from the germline sequence, so it may reflect a read error. The chain links TRBV11-2 to TRBJ2-3; TRBD1 agrees at 8 bases. This CDR3 is built from 16 residues. Looked up from germline, CDR1 is SGHAT and CDR2 is FQNNGV. The CDR3 spells CASRLESGQVTDTQYF. In DNA form, the CDR3 reads TGTGCCAGCAGATTAGAATCGGGACAGGTGACAGATACGCAGTATTTT.

The CDR3 here is CASSWASGLQETQYF. CDR3 nucleotides: TGTGCCAGCAGCTGGGCGAGCGGGCTTCAAGAGACCCAGTACTTC. The V gene is TRBV7-3, the J gene TRBJ2-5, with a weak D call TRBD2 (6 bases). The CDR3 sequence is 15 residues long. V was shortened by 4 bases and J by 2 bases, with 14 bases between the two germline ends. Germline CDR1 SGHTA, CDR2 FQGTGA.

Comments on this clone: The same CDR3 arises from other DNA sequences in this sample as well. This chain links TRBV5-1 with TRBJ1-1, with 8 bases lining up with TRBD1. The V gene end was trimmed by 0 bases and the J gene end by 5 bases; junction bases not matched to a gene: 6. Germline V gives CDR1 SGHRS, CDR2 YFSETQ. The CDR3 is 15 residues long. This CDR3 reads CASSLGTGGYTEAFF. The CDR3 nucleotides are TGCGCCAGCAGCTTGGGAACAGGGGGATATACTGAAGCTTTCTTT.

The chain combines TRBV9 with TRBJ2-3; 8 nucleotides line up with TRBD1. Germline V gene data show CDR1 as SGDLS and CDR2 as YYNGEE. This CDR3 is 15 amino acids long. With V trimmed by 3 bases and J by 0 bases, 3 bases remained unmatched. The chain's CDR3 is CASSGGDRSTDTQYF. The CDR3, as DNA: TGTGCCAGCAGCGGAGGGGACAGGAGCACAGATACGCAGTATTTT.

This clone came up a few times. The chain employs TRBV27 and TRBJ1-5; D remains unclear. Germline V gene sequence: CDR1 MNHEY, CDR2 SMNVEV (reference sequence). V was shortened by 3 bases and J by 6 bases, with 9 bases between the two germline ends. The CDR3 spans 13 residues. CDR3 nucleotides: TGTGCCAGCAGTTTCGGGTTAGGTCAGCCCCAGCATTTT. This translates into CASSFGLGQPQHF.

This chain connects TRBV11-3 to TRBJ2-2; 8 bases match TRBD1. This CDR3 comprises 15 residues. Germline V lookup: CDR1 SGHNT, CDR2 YENEEA. V lost 3 bases and J lost 1; bases outside the gene matches: 1. Here the CDR3 reads CASSFGTGNTGELFF. CDR3 nucleotide sequence: TGTGCCAGCAGCTTTGGGACAGGGAACACCGGGGAGCTGTTTTTT.

The chain carries TRBV5-5 and TRBJ1-1, with D possibly being TRBD1 (5 bases). The CDR3 spans 13 residues. Germline CDR1 SGHKS, CDR2 YYEKEE (reference sequence). Deletions cut 4 bases from V and 6 bases from J, with 13 bases between. The DNA for the CDR3 is TGTGCCAGCAGCCGGGAGGGGTTGGCTGAAGCTTTCTTT. Its translation: CASSREGLAEAFF.

V is TRBV7-2 and J is TRBJ2-7, with 10 bases identical to TRBD2. CDR1 and CDR2 (germline): SGHTA, FQGNSA. There are 15 residues in the CDR3. Unmatched junction bases numbered 5, after V lost 5 bases and J lost 1 base. This CDR3 reads CASSPSGGSSYEQYF. In DNA, the CDR3 is TGTGCCAGCAGCCCTAGCGGGGGAAGTTCCTACGAGCAGTACTTC.

This chain uses TRBV7-2 with TRBJ2-7, with 8 bases aligning to TRBD2. CDR1 SGHTA and CDR2 FQGNSA come from the germline V gene. This CDR3 is built from 15 residues. V was pared by 1 base and J by 2 bases, with 4 bases of the junction left unmatched. This CDR3 reads CASSLGLAKPYEQYF. DNA of the CDR3: TGTGCCAGCAGCTTAGGACTAGCGAAACCCTACGAGCAGTACTTC.

V gene TRBV9 combines with J gene TRBJ2-5; 7 nucleotides agree with TRBD2. CDR1 and CDR2 (germline): SGDLS, YYNGEE. The CDR3 is 13 residues long. V gave up 3 bases and J gave up 3 bases; unmatched junction bases: 2. The CDR3: CASSALAEETQYF. The CDR3, as DNA: TGTGCCAGCAGCGCGCTAGCGGAAGAGACCCAGTACTTC.

The CDR3 spells CASSRGRGGLDGYTF. The DNA for the CDR3 is TGCGCCAGCAGCCGAGGCAGGGGCGGGTTGGATGGCTACACCTTC. The V call is TRBV5-1, the J call TRBJ1-2; the D gene is possibly TRBD1 (6 bases). Germline V gene lookup returns CDR1 SGHRS and CDR2 YFSETQ. The CDR3 contains 15 residues. Trimming pared 4 bases from V and 6 bases from J, leaving 19 bases between. Full variable domain (remainder filled in from reference TRBV5-1 and TRBJ1-2): KAGVTQTPRYLIKTRGQQVTLSCSPISGHRSVSWYQQTPGQGLQFLFEYFSETQRNKGNFPGRFSGRQFSNSRSEMNVSTLELGDSALYLCASSRGRGGLDGYTFGSGTRLTVV.

This clone was seen a few times. This sequence joins TRBV2 and TRBJ1-3; no definite D call. The CDR3 spans 15 residues. Trimming left V 4 bases short and J 0 bases short, with 10 bases between. Germline V gives CDR1 SNHLY, CDR2 FYNNEI. The CDR3 region has the DNA TGTGCCAGCAGTGTAGCACTCCGCTCTGGAAACACCATATATTTT. Amino acid sequence: CASSVALRSGNTIYF.

The V and J genes are TRBV7-6 and TRBJ2-7; 12 bases are a match to TRBD1. The V gene's germline CDR1 is SGHVS and CDR2 FNYEAQ. The CDR3 contains 15 residues. The J segment lost 2 bases and the V segment lost 5 bases, leaving 4 bases of the junction unmatched. The CDR3 loop is CASSVGQGAAYEQYF. CDR3 DNA: TGTGCCAGCAGCGTGGGACAGGGGGCCGCCTACGAGCAGTACTTC.

The chain joins TRBV19 to TRBJ2-3, with 7 bases aligning to TRBD1. V shed 6 bases, J shed 4 bases, and the junction held 10 bases outside the gene matches. The CDR3 is 15 residues long. Looked up from germline, CDR1 is LNHDA and CDR2 is SQIVND (reference sequence). The CDR3 DNA reads TGTGCCAGTAGGGTTACAGGGGCATTATCAGATACGCAGTATTTT. Amino acid sequence: CASRVTGALSDTQYF. Filled out from reference TRBV19 and TRBJ2-3, the complete variable domain reads DGGITQSPKYLFRKEGQNVTLSCEQNLNHDAMYWYRQDPGQGLRLIYYSQIVNDFQKGDIAEGYSVSREKKESFPLTVTSAQKNPTAFYLCASRVTGALSDTQYFGPGTRLTVL.

The chain joins TRBV7-9 to TRBJ2-1; weak D call: TRBD1 (6 bases). Germline assignment: CDR1 SEHNR and CDR2 FQNEAQ (reference sequence). Trimming pared 10 bases from V and 5 bases from J, leaving 24 bases between. This CDR3 contains 16 residues. CDR3 nucleotides: TGTGCCATAGCCCAGTCAGGGCAGGGGATTCACAATGAGCAGTTCTTC. Encoded protein: CAIAQSGQGIHNEQFF.

The genes are TRBV9 and TRBJ2-3, with 10 bases lining up with TRBD2. With V trimmed by 3 bases and J by 12 bases, 7 bases remained unmatched. The CDR3 length is 13 residues. Germline assignment: CDR1 SGDLS and CDR2 YYNGEE. The CDR3 protein is CASSDTSGVGQYF. CDR3 sequence (DNA): TGTGCCAGCAGCGATACTAGCGGGGTGGGTCAGTATTTT.

The rearrangement joins TRBV30 to TRBJ2-1; D might be TRBD1 (6 bases). Trimming pared 7 bases from V and 6 bases from J, leaving 22 bases between. This CDR3 has 15 residues. CDR1 and CDR2 from the germline V gene are GTSNPN and SVGIG (reference sequence). The CDR3 nucleotides are TGTGCCTCCCCATTTCTAGAGGGGGTCTCCAATGAGCAGTTCTTC. Protein: CASPFLEGVSNEQFF.

The J gene is TRBJ2-7, the V gene TRBV9, with TRBD1 matching over 9 bases. This CDR3 contains 16 residues. From germline, CDR1 is SGDLS and CDR2 YYNGEE. Trimming cost V 4 bases and J 1 base; bases outside gene matches: 9. Written as DNA, the CDR3 is TGTGCCAGCAGCAGCAACCCCGGGACAGGGTCCTACGAGCAGTACTTC. Translated, it gives CASSSNPGTGSYEQYF.

The chain recombines TRBV10-1 with TRBJ2-7; 10 bases line up with TRBD2. Germline CDR1 reads WNHNN; CDR2 reads SYGVQD (reference sequence). The CDR3 runs to 14 residues. With 3 bases clipped from V and 1 base from J, the junction kept 0 bases outside the gene matches. The CDR3 nucleotides read TGCGCCAGCAGTGATAGCGGGAGGTCCTACGAGCAGTACTTC. This translates into CASSDSGRSYEQYF.